This record covers a single TCR beta chain. Antigen unknown. The data derive from a study of T cell responses to AZD1222 COVID-19 vaccine. The study, taken as a whole, reports: Clonal diversity was possibly underestimated, and white British individuals and females predominated among donors.

Germline lookup yields CDR1 SGHVS and CDR2 FNYEAQ. Trimming took off 5 bases at V and 0 bases at J, with 12 bases between the two ends. The CDR3 spans 15 residues. Here immunoSEQ multiplex PCR was the method, and the copy in TCRdb shows in-frame clones only, minus some. This sample carries 150,000 or so clones, around 89% of them seen once, and the ten largest clones take roughly 4.3%. The receptor was isolated from an adult who received the MenACWY meningococcal vaccine as a control. The rearrangement joins TRBV7-6 to TRBJ2-3, with D possibly matching TRBD1 (6 bases). Sample: peripheral blood, taken 28 days after the second dose of the MenACWY control vaccine. The CDR3 loop is CASSPVGASTDTQYF. CDR3 DNA sequence: TGTGCCAGCAGCCCCGTGGGGGCGAGCACAGATACGCAGTATTTT. The full variable domain, completed using reference TRBV7-6 and TRBJ2-3, is GAGVSQSPRYKVTKRGQDVALRCDPISGHVSLYWYRQALGQGPEFLTYFNYEAQQDKSGLPNDRFSAERPEGSISTLTIQRTEQRDSAMYRCASSPVGASTDTQYFGPGTRLTVL.